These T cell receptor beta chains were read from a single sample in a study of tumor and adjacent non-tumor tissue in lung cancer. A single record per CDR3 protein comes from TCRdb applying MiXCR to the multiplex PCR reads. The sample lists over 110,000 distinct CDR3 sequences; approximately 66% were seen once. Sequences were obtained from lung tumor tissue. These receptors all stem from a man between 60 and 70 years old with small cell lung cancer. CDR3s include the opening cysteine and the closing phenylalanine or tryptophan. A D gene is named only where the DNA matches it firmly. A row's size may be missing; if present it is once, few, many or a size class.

DNA: TGTGCCAGCAGCCACCTGGACAGGGGGGGATCACCCCTCCACTTT
CDR3: CASSHLDRGGSPLHF
V: TRBV4-2
D: TRBD1
J: TRBJ1-6
size: .

DNA: TGTGCCAGCAGGGGGGGGCTAGAGACCCAGTACTTC
CDR3: CASRGGLETQYF
V: TRBV6-5
D: .
J: TRBJ2-5
size: .

DNA: TGCAGCGTTGGGGGCAGAGGACTGAACAATGAGCAGTTCTTC
CDR3: CSVGGRGLNNEQFF
V: TRBV29-1
D: .
J: TRBJ2-1
size: many

DNA: TGTGCTAGCAGCCAAGACCCCGGGACTAGCGGGAGGGCCCTCCACAATGACCGGTTCTTC
CDR3: CASSQDPGTSGRALHNDRFF
V: TRBV4-2
D: TRBD2
J: TRBJ2-1
size: once

DNA: TGTGCCAGCAGTTACGGGGCGGGAAGCTCCTACAATGAGCAGTTCTTC
CDR3: CASSYGAGSSYNEQFF
V: TRBV6-5
D: .
J: TRBJ2-1
size: many

DNA: TGCAGTGCTAGAGACGATGGAGCCCAGCATTTT
CDR3: CSARDDGAQHF
V: TRBV20-1
D: .
J: TRBJ1-5
size: few

DNA: TGCGCCCGCAGCCAAGTTCCCCCCCCGCAGTCCCATTCGAACACCGGGGGGCTGTTTTTT
CDR3: CARSQVPPPQSHSNTGGLFF
V: TRBV4-1
D: .
J: TRBJ2-2
size: .

DNA: TGTGGTAGCAGCTCCACGGACAGGGTAGACACCGGGGAGCTGTTTTTT
CDR3: CGSSSTDRVDTGELFF
V: TRBV11-1
D: TRBD1
J: TRBJ2-2
size: .

DNA: TGTGCCAACAACCAAGATTACCCCCCTAGATCGTACGAGCAGTACTTC
CDR3: CANNQDYPPRSYEQYF
V: TRBV4-2
D: .
J: TRBJ2-7
size: .

DNA: TGTGCCAGCAGCCCCAGCGAGAGGGGAGATACGCAGTATTTT
CDR3: CASSPSERGDTQYF
V: TRBV7-2
D: .
J: TRBJ2-3
size: .

DNA: TGTGCCACGAGTGTTCCGGACACCTGGGAGCTGTTTTTT
CDR3: CATSVPDTWELFF
V: TRBV24-1
D: .
J: TRBJ2-2
size: .

DNA: TGTGCCAACAGCCCGGGACAGAATATCTACGAGCAGTACTTC
CDR3: CANSPGQNIYEQYF
V: TRBV11-3
D: TRBD1
J: TRBJ2-7
size: .

DNA: TGTGCCAGCAGTGGTTCCGGGACATCGAGCACCGGGGAGCTGTTTTTT
CDR3: CASSGSGTSSTGELFF
V: TRBV6-1
D: .
J: TRBJ2-2
size: few

DNA: TGTCCCATCAGCGTAACAGGGACCCAAGAATACTTC
CDR3: CPISVTGTQEYF
V: TRBV11-2
D: .
J: TRBJ2-5
size: .

DNA: TGCAGTTTTAGTCTACAGGGGCCGGGTACTGAACCTTTCTTT
CDR3: CSFSLQGPGTEPFF
V: TRBV20-1
D: TRBD1
J: TRBJ1-1
size: .

DNA: TGCAGTGTCCCTCTGGCGGAAGGGTCCAATGAGCAGTTCTTC
CDR3: CSVPLAEGSNEQFF
V: TRBV20-1
D: .
J: TRBJ2-1
size: .

DNA: TGCAGTGCCAAGGACAGTTGGACTGAAGCTTTCTTT
CDR3: CSAKDSWTEAFF
V: TRBV20-1
D: .
J: TRBJ1-1
size: few

DNA: TGCAGTGCTAGAGACCCGGACAGAATCTACGAGCAGTACTTC
CDR3: CSARDPDRIYEQYF
V: TRBV20-1
D: .
J: TRBJ2-7
size: few

DNA: TGTGCCAGCAGTCCCACTAGCGGGAGGAGCACAGATACGCTGTATTTT
CDR3: CASSPTSGRSTDTLYF
V: TRBV12-3/TRBV12-4
D: TRBD2
J: TRBJ2-3
size: .

DNA: TGTGCCAGCAGAAACGAAGAGACCCAGTACTTC
CDR3: CASRNEETQYF
V: TRBV5-4
D: .
J: TRBJ2-5
size: medium-sized

DNA: TGCACCAGCAGTCTATCCTGGGACAGGGGAAAGACCCAGTACTTC
CDR3: CTSSLSWDRGKTQYF
V: TRBV4-1
D: TRBD1
J: TRBJ2-5
size: .

DNA: TGCAGTGCTAGGGTGCCGTGGCCGTTGGTCTTC
CDR3: CSARVPWPLVF
V: TRBV20-1
D: .
J: TRBJ2-1
size: .

DNA: TGCGCCAGCGGGAGAGCTGGAAGGAACACTGAAGCTTTCTTT
CDR3: CASGRAGRNTEAFF
V: TRBV5-1
D: .
J: TRBJ1-1
size: .

DNA: TGCAGTGCTAGGGGTTCGAACTATGGCTACACCTTC
CDR3: CSARGSNYGYTF
V: TRBV20-1
D: .
J: TRBJ1-2
size: many

DNA: TGTGCCAGCAGCGTAGGAGGGGGCACGGAGACCCAGTACTTC
CDR3: CASSVGGGTETQYF
V: TRBV9
D: TRBD1
J: TRBJ2-5
size: .

DNA: TGTGCCAGCAGTTACTTCGCCGGGGCTTTCTTT
CDR3: CASSYFAGAFF
V: TRBV6-2/TRBV6-3
D: .
J: TRBJ1-1
size: many

DNA: TGTGCCAGCAGTGAAGGATACAGTCCTATGAGGGGCTACACCTTC
CDR3: CASSEGYSPMRGYTF
V: TRBV6-1
D: .
J: TRBJ1-2
size: .

DNA: TGCAGTGCTAGTCTACAGGGGCCGGGTACTGAAGCTTTCTTT
CDR3: CSASLQGPGTEAFF
V: TRBV20-1
D: TRBD1
J: TRBJ1-1
size: medium-sized

DNA: TGCGCCAGCAGCCAAAGGCAGGGGGCGGTCGGGGAGCTGTTTTTT
CDR3: CASSQRQGAVGELFF
V: TRBV4-1
D: TRBD1
J: TRBJ2-2
size: .

DNA: TGCGCCAGCAGCTTAGGGTTCCAGTCAGGGGCGGGGACTGAAGCTTTCTTT
CDR3: CASSLGFQSGAGTEAFF
V: TRBV5-1
D: .
J: TRBJ1-1
size: few

DNA: TGTGCCAGGACCGCGGCAGGGTACAGCGGCTACACCTTC
CDR3: CARTAAGYSGYTF
V: TRBV12-3/TRBV12-4
D: .
J: TRBJ1-2
size: .

DNA: TGCAGCGTTGACACAGGGAAGAGGGATACGCAGTATTTT
CDR3: CSVDTGKRDTQYF
V: TRBV29-1
D: .
J: TRBJ2-3
size: .

DNA: TGTGCCAGCAGTGAAGGGGGAGGGCCCCAGCCCCAGCATTTT
CDR3: CASSEGGGPQPQHF
V: TRBV2
D: .
J: TRBJ1-5
size: few

DNA: TGTGCCAGCAGCATCCGGGGTGGAGATCAGTACTTC
CDR3: CASSIRGGDQYF
V: TRBV6-2/TRBV6-3
D: .
J: TRBJ2-7
size: once

DNA: TGTGCCATCAGTGAGGGACAGAGCTATGGCTACACCTTC
CDR3: CAISEGQSYGYTF
V: TRBV10-3
D: .
J: TRBJ1-2
size: few

DNA: TGCAGCGTTGATAGCACTAGCGGGGGGCTCACAGATACGCAGCATTTT
CDR3: CSVDSTSGGLTDTQHF
V: TRBV29-1
D: .
J: TRBJ1-5
size: few